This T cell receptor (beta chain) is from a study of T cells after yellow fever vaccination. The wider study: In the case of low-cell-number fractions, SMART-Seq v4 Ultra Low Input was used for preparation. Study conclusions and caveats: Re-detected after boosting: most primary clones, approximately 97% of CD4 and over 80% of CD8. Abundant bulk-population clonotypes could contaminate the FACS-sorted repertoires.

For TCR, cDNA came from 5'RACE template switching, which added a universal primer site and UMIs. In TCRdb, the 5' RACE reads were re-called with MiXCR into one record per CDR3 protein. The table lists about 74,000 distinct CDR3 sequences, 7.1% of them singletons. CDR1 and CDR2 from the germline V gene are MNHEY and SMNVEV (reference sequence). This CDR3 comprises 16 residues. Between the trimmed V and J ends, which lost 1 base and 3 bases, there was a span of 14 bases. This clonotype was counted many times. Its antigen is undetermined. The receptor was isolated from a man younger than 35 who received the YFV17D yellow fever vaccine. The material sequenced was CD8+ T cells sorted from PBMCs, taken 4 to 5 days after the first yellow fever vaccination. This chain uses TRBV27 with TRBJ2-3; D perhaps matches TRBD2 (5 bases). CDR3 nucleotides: TGTGCCAGCAGTTTATTCGAAGATTCGGGAACAGATACGCAGTATTTT. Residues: CASSLFEDSGTDTQYF.